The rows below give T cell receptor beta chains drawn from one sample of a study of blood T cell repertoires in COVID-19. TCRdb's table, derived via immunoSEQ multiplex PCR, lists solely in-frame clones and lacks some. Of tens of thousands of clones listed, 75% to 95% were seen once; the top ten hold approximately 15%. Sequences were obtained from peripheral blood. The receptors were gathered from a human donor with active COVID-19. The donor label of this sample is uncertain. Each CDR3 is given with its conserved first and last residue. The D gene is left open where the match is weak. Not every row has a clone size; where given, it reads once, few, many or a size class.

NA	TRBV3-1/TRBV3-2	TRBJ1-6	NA	TGTGCCAGCAGCCCTGGCGGGGTTCAAAATTCACCCCTCCACTTT	CASSPGGVQNSPLHF
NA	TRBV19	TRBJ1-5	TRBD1	TGTGCCAGTAGTCCCCGGACAGGGAAGGTTCAGCCCCAGCATTTT	CASSPRTGKVQPQHF
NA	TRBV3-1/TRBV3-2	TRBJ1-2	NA	TGTGCCAGCAGCCAGAGGGTGGGGGGCTACACCTTC	CASSQRVGGYTF
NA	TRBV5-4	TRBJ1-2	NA	TGTGCCAGCAGCTTGAAACATACCCCCCCCATCTTC	CASSLKHTPPIF
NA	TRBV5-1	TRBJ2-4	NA	TGCGCCAGCAGGACCGGGGGCAAAAACATTCAGTACTTC	CASRTGGKNIQYF
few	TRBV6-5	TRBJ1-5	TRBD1	TGTGCCAGCAGTAGGACAGGGAATCAGCCCCAGCATTTT	CASSRTGNQPQHF
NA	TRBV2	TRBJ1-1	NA	TGTGCCAGCAGTGAAGGCGGCCTTGAAGCTTTCTTT	CASSEGGLEAFF
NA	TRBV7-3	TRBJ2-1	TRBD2	TGTGCCAGCAGCCCAGCAGCGGGAAACTACAATGAGCAGTTCTTC	CASSPAAGNYNEQFF
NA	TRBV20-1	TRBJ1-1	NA	TGCAGTGCCCCAGAGAACACTGAAGCTTTCTTT	CSAPENTEAFF
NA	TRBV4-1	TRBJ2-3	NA	TGCGCCAGCAGCTGGGAGTATCACACAGATACGCAGTATTTT	CASSWEYHTDTQYF
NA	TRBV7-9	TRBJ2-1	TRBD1	TGTGCCAGCAGCTCGGGGACAGAAAACAATGAGCAGTTCTTC	CASSSGTENNEQFF
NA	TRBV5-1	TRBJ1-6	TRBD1	TGCGCCAGCAGCCCGCGGACAGGGGGAGGATCACCCCTCCACTTT	CASSPRTGGGSPLHF
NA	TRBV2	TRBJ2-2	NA	TGTGCCAGCAGCCTGACTTCGTTCACCGGGGAGCTGTTTTTT	CASSLTSFTGELFF
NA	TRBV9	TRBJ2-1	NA	TGTGCCAGCAGCGTAGGGCAGAACAATGAGCAGTTCTTC	CASSVGQNNEQFF
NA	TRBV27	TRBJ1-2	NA	TGTGCCAGCAGTTCCCCAGGGCGAGGCTACACCTTC	CASSSPGRGYTF
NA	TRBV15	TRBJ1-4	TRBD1	TGTGCCACCAGCAGGACAGGGTCAACTAATGAAAAACTGTTTTTT	CATSRTGSTNEKLFF
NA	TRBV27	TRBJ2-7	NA	TGTGCCAGCAGTTCCAGGGACTACGAGCAGTACTTC	CASSSRDYEQYF
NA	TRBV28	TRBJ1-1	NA	TGTGCCAGCAGTTTGGAGGGTAGGAACACTGAAGCTTTCTTT	CASSLEGRNTEAFF
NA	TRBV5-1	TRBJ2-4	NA	TGCGCCAGCAGCTTGGGGCAGAACATTCAGTACTTC	CASSLGQNIQYF
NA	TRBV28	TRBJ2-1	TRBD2	TGTGCCAGCAGAGGTGGGATCCGGACTAGCGGGAGGGCAAGTAATGAGCAGTTCTTC	CASRGGIRTSGRASNEQFF
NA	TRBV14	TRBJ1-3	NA	TGTGCCAGCAGCCAACATGGGGGCCCCCCGAGCTCTGGAAACACCATATATTTT	CASSQHGGPPSSGNTIYF
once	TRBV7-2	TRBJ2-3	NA	TGTGCCAGCAGCTCAGGGCGGGGCGCAGATACGCAGTATTTT	CASSSGRGADTQYF
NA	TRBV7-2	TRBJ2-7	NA	TGTGCCAGCAGCTTAGCGGGGGGTACCTACGAGCAGTACTTC	CASSLAGGTYEQYF
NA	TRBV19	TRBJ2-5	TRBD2	TGTGCCAGTAGTACGCGACTAGCGGGAGACCAAGAGACCCAGTACTTC	CASSTRLAGDQETQYF
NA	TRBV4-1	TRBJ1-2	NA	TGCGCCAGCAGCCCTTCAAACGGGATTAACTATGGCTACACCTTC	CASSPSNGINYGYTF
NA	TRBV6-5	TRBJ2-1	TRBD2	TGTGCCAGCAGCAGACTAGCGATCGTGAACAATGAGCAGTTCTTC	CASSRLAIVNNEQFF
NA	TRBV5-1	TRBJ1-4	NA	TGCGCCAGCAGCTTCGGGAGGACTAATGAAAAACTGTTTTTT	CASSFGRTNEKLFF
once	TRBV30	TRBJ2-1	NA	TGTGCCTGGAGTCCACAGGCTGTGCAGTTCTTC	CAWSPQAVQFF
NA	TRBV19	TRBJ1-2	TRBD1	TGTGCCAGTAGTATAGCACGGACAGGGGACTATGGCTACACCTTC	CASSIARTGDYGYTF
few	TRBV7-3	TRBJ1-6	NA	TGTGCCAGCAGCAGACAGGCTAATTCACCCCTCCACTTT	CASSRQANSPLHF
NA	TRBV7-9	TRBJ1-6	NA	TGTGCCAGCAGCCGTGACACGTATAATTCACCCCTCCACTTT	CASSRDTYNSPLHF